This T cell receptor beta chain appears in the sequencing data of a study of CD8 T cells in ankylosing spondylitis. Study-wide results and limits: Matched synovial fluid from ankylosing spondylitis patients was reported to be enriched for disease-linked clones. About 8 highly homologous variants formed a TCR beta motif that appeared characteristic of ankylosing spondylitis blood.

Libraries of TCR beta came from quantitative 5'-RACE with molecular barcodes. TCRdb re-analysed the 5' RACE reads in MiXCR, keeping a single row per CDR3 protein. The sample consists of about 250,000 distinct CDR3 sequences, about 10% of them appearing once. The CDR3 is 15 amino acids. Per the germline V gene, CDR1 is SGHRS and CDR2 is YFSETQ. V shed 6 bases and J 3 bases; nucleotides not matched to a gene: 11. This clonotype has a count of ten or more. Its antigen is unidentified. This chain uses TRBV5-1 with TRBJ2-5, with TRBD1 matching over 7 bases. The sequenced sample was blood, either unsorted or a sorted T cell fraction (not recorded which). This clonotype was sampled from a male donor with ankylosing spondylitis or in good health (not recorded which). CDR3 in DNA: TGCGCCAGCATTCGACAGGGATGGTCGGAAGAGACCCAGTACTTC. Translation gives CASIRQGWSEETQYF.